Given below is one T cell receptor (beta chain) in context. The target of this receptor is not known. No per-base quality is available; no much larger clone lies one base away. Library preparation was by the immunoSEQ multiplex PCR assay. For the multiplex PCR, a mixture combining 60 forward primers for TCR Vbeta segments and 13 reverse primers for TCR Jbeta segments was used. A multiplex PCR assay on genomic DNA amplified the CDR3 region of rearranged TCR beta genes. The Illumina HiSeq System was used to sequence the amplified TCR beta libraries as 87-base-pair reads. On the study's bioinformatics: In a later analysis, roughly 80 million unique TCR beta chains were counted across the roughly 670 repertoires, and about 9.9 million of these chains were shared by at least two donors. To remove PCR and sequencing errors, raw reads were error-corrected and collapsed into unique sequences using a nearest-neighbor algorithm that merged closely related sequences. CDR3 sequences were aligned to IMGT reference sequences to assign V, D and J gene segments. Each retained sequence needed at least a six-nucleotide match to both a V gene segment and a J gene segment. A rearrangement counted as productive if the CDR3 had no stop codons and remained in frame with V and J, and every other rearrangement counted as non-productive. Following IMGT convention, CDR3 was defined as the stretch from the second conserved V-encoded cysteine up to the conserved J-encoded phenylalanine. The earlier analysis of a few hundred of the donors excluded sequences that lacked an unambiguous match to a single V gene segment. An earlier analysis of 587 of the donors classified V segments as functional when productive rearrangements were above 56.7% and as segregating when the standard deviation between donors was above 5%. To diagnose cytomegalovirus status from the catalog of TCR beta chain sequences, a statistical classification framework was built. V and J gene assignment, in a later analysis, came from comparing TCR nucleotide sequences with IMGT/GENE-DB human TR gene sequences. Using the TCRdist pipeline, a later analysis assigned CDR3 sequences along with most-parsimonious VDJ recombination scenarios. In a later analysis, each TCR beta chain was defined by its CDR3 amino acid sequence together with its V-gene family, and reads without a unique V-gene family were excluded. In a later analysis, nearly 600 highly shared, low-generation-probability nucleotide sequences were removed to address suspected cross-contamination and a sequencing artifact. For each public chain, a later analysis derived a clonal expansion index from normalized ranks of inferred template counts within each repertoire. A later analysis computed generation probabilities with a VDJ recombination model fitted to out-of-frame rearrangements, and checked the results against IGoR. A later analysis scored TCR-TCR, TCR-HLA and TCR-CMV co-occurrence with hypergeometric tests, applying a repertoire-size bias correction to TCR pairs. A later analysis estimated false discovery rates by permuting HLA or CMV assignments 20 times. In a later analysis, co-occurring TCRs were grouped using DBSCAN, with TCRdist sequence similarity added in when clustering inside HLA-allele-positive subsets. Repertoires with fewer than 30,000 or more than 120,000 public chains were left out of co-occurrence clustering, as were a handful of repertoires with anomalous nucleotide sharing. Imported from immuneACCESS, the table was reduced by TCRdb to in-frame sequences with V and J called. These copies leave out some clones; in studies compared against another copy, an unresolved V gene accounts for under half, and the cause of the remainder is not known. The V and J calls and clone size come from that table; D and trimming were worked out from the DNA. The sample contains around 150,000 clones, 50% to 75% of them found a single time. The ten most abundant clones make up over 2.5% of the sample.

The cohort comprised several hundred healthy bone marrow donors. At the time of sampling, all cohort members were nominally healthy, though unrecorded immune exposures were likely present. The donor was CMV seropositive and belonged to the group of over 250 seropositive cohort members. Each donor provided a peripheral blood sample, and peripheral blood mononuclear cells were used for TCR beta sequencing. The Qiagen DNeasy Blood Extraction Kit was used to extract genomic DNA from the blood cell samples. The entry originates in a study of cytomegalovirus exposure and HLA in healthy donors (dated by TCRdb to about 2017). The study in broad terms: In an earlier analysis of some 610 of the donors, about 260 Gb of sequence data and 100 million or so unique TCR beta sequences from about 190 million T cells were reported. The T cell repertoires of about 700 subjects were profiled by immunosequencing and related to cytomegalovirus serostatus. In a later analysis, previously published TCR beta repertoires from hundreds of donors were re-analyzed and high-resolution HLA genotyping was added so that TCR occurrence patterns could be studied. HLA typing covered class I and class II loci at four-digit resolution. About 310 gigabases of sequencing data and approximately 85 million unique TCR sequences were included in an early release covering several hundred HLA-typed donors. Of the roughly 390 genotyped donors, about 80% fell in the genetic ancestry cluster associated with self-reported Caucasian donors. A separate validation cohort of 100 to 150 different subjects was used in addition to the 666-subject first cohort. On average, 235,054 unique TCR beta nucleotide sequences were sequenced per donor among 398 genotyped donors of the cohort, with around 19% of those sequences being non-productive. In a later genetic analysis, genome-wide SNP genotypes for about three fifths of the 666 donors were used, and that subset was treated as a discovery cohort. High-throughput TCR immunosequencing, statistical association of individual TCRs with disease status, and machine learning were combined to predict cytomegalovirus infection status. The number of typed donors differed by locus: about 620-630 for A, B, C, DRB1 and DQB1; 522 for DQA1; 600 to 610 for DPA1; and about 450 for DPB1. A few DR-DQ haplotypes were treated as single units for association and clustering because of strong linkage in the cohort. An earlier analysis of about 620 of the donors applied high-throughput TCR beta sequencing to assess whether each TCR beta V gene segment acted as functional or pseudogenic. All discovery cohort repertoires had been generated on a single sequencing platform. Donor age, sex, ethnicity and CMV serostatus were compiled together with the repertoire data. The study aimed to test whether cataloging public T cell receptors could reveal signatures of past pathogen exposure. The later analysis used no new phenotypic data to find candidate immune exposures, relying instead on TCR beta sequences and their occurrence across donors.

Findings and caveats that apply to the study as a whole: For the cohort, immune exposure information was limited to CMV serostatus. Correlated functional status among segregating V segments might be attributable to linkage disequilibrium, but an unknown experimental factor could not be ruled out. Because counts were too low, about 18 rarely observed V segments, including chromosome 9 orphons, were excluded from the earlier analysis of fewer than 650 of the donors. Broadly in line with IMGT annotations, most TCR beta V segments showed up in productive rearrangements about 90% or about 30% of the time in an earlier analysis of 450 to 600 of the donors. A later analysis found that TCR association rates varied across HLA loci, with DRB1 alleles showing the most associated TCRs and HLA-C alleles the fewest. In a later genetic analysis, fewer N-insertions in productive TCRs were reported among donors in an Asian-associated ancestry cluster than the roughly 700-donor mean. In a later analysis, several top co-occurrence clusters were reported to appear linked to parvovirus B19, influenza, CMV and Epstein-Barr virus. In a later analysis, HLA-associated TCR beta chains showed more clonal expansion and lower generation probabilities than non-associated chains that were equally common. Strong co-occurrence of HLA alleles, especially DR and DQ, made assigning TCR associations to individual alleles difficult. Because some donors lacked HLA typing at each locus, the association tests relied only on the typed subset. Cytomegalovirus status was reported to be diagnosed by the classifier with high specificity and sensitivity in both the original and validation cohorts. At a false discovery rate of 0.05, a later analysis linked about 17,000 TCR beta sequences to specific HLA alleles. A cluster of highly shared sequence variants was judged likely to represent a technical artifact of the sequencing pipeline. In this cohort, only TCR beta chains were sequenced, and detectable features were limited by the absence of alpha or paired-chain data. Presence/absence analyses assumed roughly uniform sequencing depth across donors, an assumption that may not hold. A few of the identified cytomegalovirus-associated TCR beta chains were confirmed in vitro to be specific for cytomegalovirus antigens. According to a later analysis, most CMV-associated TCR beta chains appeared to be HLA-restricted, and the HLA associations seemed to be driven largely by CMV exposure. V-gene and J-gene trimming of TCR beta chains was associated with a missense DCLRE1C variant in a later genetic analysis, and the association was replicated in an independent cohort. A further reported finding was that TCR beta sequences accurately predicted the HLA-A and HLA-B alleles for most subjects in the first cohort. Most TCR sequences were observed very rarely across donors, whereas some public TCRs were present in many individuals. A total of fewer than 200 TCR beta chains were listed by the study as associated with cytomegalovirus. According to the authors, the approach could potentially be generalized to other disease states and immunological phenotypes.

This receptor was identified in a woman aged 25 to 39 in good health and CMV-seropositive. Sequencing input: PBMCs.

The encoded CDR3 is CASSLDGRPIYEQYF. Here is the DNA: TGTGCCAGCAGCTTAGACGGCAGGCCCATCTACGAGCAGTACTTC. The chain joins TRBV7-9 to TRBJ2-7; a confident D gene designation cannot be given. The CDR3, cysteine through phenylalanine, is 15 amino acids long. Only CDR3 DNA remains: 45 bases, in frame from the first base. V is pared back by 1 base and J by 3 bases, with 13 bases lying between the germline termini. The germline V gene (reference sequence) specifies SEHNR as CDR1 and FQNEAQ as CDR2. Supplemented by the reference TRBV7-9 and TRBJ2-7 proteins around the CDR3, the complete variable domain is DTGVSQNPRHKITKRGQNVTFRCDPISEHNRLYWYRQTLGQGPEFLTYFQNEAQLEKSRLLSDRFSAERPKGSFSTLEIQRTEQGDSAMYLCASSLDGRPIYEQYFGPGTRLTVT.